This T cell receptor beta chain was obtained from a study of blood T cell repertoires in COVID-19. Study overall: Samples representing acute and convalescent COVID-19 were sourced from the United States, Italy and Spain. Nucleic acid was either cDNA or gDNA, and it came from T cells, B-cell-depleted T cells, or PBMCs.

In Cohort 3, a recovered donor had either two negative PCRs, clearance, or symptom resolution. V lost 4 bases, J lost 2 bases, and 8 bases stayed unmatched. The CDR3 contains 15 residues. The germline gives CDR1 SGHRS, CDR2 YFSETQ. Original analysis: Reference gene primer amplification gave nucleated cell count estimates. Clones were sequenced by immunoSEQ multiplex PCR, and TCRdb holds only the in-frame ones, with some missing. Clone size and the V and J calls come from that table; the DNA yielded D and trimming. The sample yields fewer than 400,000 clones, roughly 86% seen once. The origin of this receptor is a woman younger than 45 who had recovered from COVID-19. Material for sequencing was PBMCs or T cells enriched from blood (not recorded which). The chain carries TRBV5-1 and TRBJ2-7; 8 bases map to TRBD1. Written as DNA, the CDR3 is TGCGCCAGCAGCCGGCCGGACAGGGCTACCTACGAGCAGTACTTC. Translating gives CASSRPDRATYEQYF.